One and the same sample provided the 5 T cell receptor beta chains below, sequenced in a study of OX40 agonist ivuxolimab in advanced cancers. Libraries were prepared through the immunoSEQ multiplex PCR assay. In TCRdb, the immuneACCESS table is reduced to in-frame sequences with V and J assigned. These tables do not hold every clone; where another copy was compared, an unresolved V gene accounts for under half, and the others remain unexplained. The sample table lists about 48,000 clones, approximately 84% of them with a count of one. Approximately 1.2% of the sample rests with the top ten. The specimen comprised CD4+ or CD8+ T cells sorted from blood, sampled in a trial of the OX40 agonist ivuxolimab. The receptors shown here come from an adult with an advanced solid tumor such as melanoma, head and neck, liver or kidney cancer.

The V and J genes are TRBV7-3 and TRBJ2-5; the D is unclear. Germline values: CDR1 SGHTA, CDR2 FQGTGA. The CDR3 is 13 amino acids. With 3 bases removed from V and 5 bases from J, the gap between germline ends came to 10 bases. The CDR3 DNA sequence: TGTGCCAGCAGCTTGAACAGTAGGGAGACCCAGTACTTC. Translation gives CASSLNSRETQYF. Filled out from reference TRBV7-3 and TRBJ2-5, the complete variable domain reads GAGVSQTPSNKVTEKGKYVELRCDPISGHTALYWYRQSLGQGPEFLIYFQGTGAADDSGLPNDRFFAVRPEGSVSTLKIQRTERGDSAVYLCASSLNSRETQYFGPGTRLLVL.

The chain is built from TRBV7-9 and TRBJ2-3; no definite D call. This CDR3 has 11 residues. Trimming left V 2 bases short and J 6 bases short, with 3 bases between. Germline V gene sequence: CDR1 SEHNR, CDR2 FQNEAQ (reference sequence). The CDR3: CASSLFDTQYF. As DNA, the CDR3 is TGTGCCAGCAGCTTATTCGATACGCAGTATTTT. The full variable domain, rest sourced from reference TRBV7-9 and TRBJ2-3, is DTGVSQNPRHKITKRGQNVTFRCDPISEHNRLYWYRQTLGQGPEFLTYFQNEAQLEKSRLLSDRFSAERPKGSFSTLEIQRTEQGDSAMYLCASSLFDTQYFGPGTRLTVL.

V is TRBV5-8 and J is TRBJ2-5, with 9 bases matching TRBD2. Germline CDR1 and CDR2: SGHTS and YDEGEE. The ends lost 4 bases at V and 5 bases at J; junction bases unmatched: 12. The CDR3 is 16 residues long. In nucleotides, the CDR3 is TGTGCCAGCAGCCCGGGTCAGCGGGGGGAGAGGGAGACCCAGTACTTC. This gives the protein CASSPGQRGERETQYF.

The chain employs TRBV5-5 and TRBJ2-1; 8 positions agree with TRBD1. V lost 6 bases, J lost 15 bases, and 26 bases stayed unmatched. The CDR3 totals 17 residues. Germline V gene sequence: CDR1 SGHKS, CDR2 YYEKEE (reference sequence). CDR3 coding DNA: TGTGCCAGCACCCTCCAGGGGGCCCTGAGAGGGGGCGGTCGGCCGTTCTTC. Its translation: CASTLQGALRGGGRPFF.

The V gene is TRBV7-2, the J gene TRBJ2-2; D uncertain. The V end lost 5 bases, the J end lost 1 base, and 2 bases lay between the germline ends. Germline V CDR1 and CDR2: SGHTA, FQGNSA. The CDR3 sequence is 12 residues long. CDR3 coding DNA: TGTGCCAGCAGCCGGAACACCGGGGAGCTGTTTTTT. Encoded protein: CASSRNTGELFF.